This TCR beta chain was retrieved from a study of T cell responses to AZD1222 COVID-19 vaccine. Notes on this clone: Its antigen is currently unknown.

There are 18 residues in the CDR3. Germline V gene lookup returns CDR1 MRHNA and CDR2 SNTAGT. V dropped 8 bases and J dropped 0; count of bases not matched to a gene: 15. Study-level findings and limits: The study found vaccine-associated CD4 TCRs spanning spike, dominant at 160-218 and 743-854. With two AZD1222 doses given, Spike-specific TCR breadth and depth both rose.

The protocol was immunoSEQ multiplex PCR, while the TCRdb copy is restricted to in-frame clones and leaves out a portion. The table lists 100,000 to 150,000 clones, around 87% of them singletons. The receptor comes from an adult in good health. The rearrangement links TRBV6-4 to TRBJ2-4; 8 nucleotides line up with TRBD2. The material sequenced was peripheral blood, taken on day 0 of AZD1222 vaccination. CDR3 DNA: TGTGCCAGCCACATTAGAGGGACTAGAACACTAGCCAAAAACATTCAGTACTTC. Translation: CASHIRGTRTLAKNIQYF.